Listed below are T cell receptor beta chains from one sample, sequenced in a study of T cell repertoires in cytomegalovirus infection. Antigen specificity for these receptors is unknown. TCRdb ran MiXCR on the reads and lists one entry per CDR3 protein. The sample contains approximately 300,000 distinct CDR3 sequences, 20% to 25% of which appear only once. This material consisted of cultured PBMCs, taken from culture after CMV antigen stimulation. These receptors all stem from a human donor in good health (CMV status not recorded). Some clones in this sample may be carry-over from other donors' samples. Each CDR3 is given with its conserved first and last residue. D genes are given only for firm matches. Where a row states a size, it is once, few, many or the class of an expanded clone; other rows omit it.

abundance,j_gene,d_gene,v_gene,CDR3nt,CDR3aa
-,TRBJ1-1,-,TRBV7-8,TGTGCCAGCAGGGTGGGCGCGGTAACTGAAGCTTTCTTT,CASRVGAVTEAFF
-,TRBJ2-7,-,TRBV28,TGTGCCACCTCGTTGGGCCAGCAGTACTTC,CATSLGQQYF
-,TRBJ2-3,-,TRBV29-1,TGCAGCGTTGACCTCCTACCCGATACGCAGTATTTT,CSVDLLPDTQYF
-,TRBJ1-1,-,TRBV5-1,TGCGCCAGCAGCTTGGCGCCTCCCGGCACTGAAGCTTTCTTT,CASSLAPPGTEAFF
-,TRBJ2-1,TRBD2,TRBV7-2,TGTGCCAGCAGCGCGCACGGGACTAGCGGGTACAATGAGCAGTTCTTC,CASSAHGTSGYNEQFF
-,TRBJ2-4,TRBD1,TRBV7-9,TGTGCCAGCAGCGAAGGACAGGGACTGGCCAAAAACATTCAGTACTTC,CASSEGQGLAKNIQYF
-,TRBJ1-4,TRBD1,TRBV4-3,TGCGCCAGCAGCCAAGTCTCATTTTCCGGGACAGTTACCGAAAAACTGTTTTTT,CASSQVSFSGTVTEKLFF
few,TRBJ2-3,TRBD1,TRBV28,TGTGCCAGCAAACTTCAGGGGGCGAAGACAGATACGCAGTATTTT,CASKLQGAKTDTQYF
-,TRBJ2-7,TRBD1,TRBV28,TGTGCCAGCAGTTTATTTGGGGACAGGAGGAGCTCCTACGAGCAGTACTTC,CASSLFGDRRSSYEQYF
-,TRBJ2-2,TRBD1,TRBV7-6,TGTGCCAGCAGTTTACGGACAGGGGGCGACACCGGGGAGCTGTTTTTT,CASSLRTGGDTGELFF
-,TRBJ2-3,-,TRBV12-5,TGTGCTAGTGGTTTGGTAAAAAGTCGGAGCACAGATACGCAGTATTTT,CASGLVKSRSTDTQYF
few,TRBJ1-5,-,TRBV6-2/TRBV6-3,TGTGCCAGCAGTTACTCCAACGTCAATCAGCCCCAGCATTTT,CASSYSNVNQPQHF
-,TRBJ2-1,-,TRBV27,TGTGCCAGCAGAAGCCATTTCCTTGGGGTCCAGTATAATGAGCAGTTCTTC,CASRSHFLGVQYNEQFF
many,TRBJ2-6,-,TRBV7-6,TGTGCCAGCAGCCCACTGACAGGGGAGGGCTCTGGGGCCAACGTCCTGACTTTC,CASSPLTGEGSGANVLTF
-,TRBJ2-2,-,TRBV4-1,TGCGCCAGCAGCCAAGATTCCGGGGAGCTGTTTTTT,CASSQDSGELFF
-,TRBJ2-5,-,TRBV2,TGTGCCAGCGGCCCCTTTGGGGAGACCCAGTACTTC,CASGPFGETQYF
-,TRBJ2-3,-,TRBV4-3,TGCGCCAGCAGCCAAGAAACGGGAGCTAGCACAGATACGCAGTATTTT,CASSQETGASTDTQYF
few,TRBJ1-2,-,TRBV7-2,TGTGCCAGCAGCCCGACAGCTCTTAACTATGGCTACACCTTC,CASSPTALNYGYTF
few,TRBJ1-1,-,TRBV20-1,TGCAGTGCTAGACGACAGCCTAACACTGAAGCTTTCTTT,CSARRQPNTEAFF
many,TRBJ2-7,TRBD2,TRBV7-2,TGTGCCAGCAGCCGCGGACTAGCGGTTGCCTACGAGCAGTACTTC,CASSRGLAVAYEQYF
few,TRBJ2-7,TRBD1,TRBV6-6,TGTGCCAGCAGGATTACAGGGGGAGCCATAACCTACGAGCAGTACTTC,CASRITGGAITYEQYF
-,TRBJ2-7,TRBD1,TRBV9,TGTGCCAGCAGCGTAGCGGACAGGGCTTCCTACGAGCAGTACTTC,CASSVADRASYEQYF
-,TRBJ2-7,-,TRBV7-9,TGTGCCAGCAGTACCGGCGGGCAAGAGTCCTACGAGCAGTACTTC,CASSTGGQESYEQYF
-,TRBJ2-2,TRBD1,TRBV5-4,TGTGCCAGCAGCCGCCTTAACAGGGGTGGCGTAAACACCGGGGAGCTGTTTTTT,CASSRLNRGGVNTGELFF
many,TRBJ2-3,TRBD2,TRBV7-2,TGTGCCAGCAGCCTAGGGACTAGCGGGAGATCGGGTGGAGGTACGCAGTATTTT,CASSLGTSGRSGGGTQYF
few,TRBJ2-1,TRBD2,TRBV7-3,TGTGCCAGCAGCAAAATAGGGACTAGCGGGCGCGCCAATGAGCAGTTCTTC,CASSKIGTSGRANEQFF
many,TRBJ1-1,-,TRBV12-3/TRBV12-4,TGTGCCAGCAGCTCGAGGGGTGGAACTGAAGCTTTCTTT,CASSSRGGTEAFF
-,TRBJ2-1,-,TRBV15,TGTGCCACCAGCAGAGATGTAGGTGAGCAGTTCTTC,CATSRDVGEQFF
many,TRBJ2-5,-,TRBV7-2,TGTGCCAGCAGCTTAAGGACGGGTGGGGCGTACCAAGAGACCCAGTACTTC,CASSLRTGGAYQETQYF
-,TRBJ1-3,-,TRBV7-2,TGTGCCAGCAGCTTAGTTGGAAACACCATATATTTT,CASSLVGNTIYF
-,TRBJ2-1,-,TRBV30,TGTGCCTGGAGAGACTCGGGGTTCTCCTACAATGAGCAGTTCTTC,CAWRDSGFSYNEQFF
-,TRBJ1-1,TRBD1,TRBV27,TGTGCCAGCAGTCCTAGGACAGGGAGAATGAACACTGAAGCTTTCTTT,CASSPRTGRMNTEAFF
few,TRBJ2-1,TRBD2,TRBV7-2,TGTGCCAGCAGCTCCCCCGCCAGCGGGAGAGGTAGTGAGCAGTTCTTC,CASSSPASGRGSEQFF
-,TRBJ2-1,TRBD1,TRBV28,TGTGCCACCTTTGAGTCGGGGACAGGGAATGAGCAGTTCTTC,CATFESGTGNEQFF
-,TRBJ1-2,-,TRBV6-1,TGTGCCAGCAGTGGAGGGGCTCGACTAGGGATTAACTATGGCTACACCTTC,CASSGGARLGINYGYTF
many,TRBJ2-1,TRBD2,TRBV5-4,TGTGCCAGCAGCCGGGAGGGGACGGGTAGCTACAATGAGCAGTTCTTC,CASSREGTGSYNEQFF
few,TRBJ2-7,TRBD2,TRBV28,TGTGCCAGCAATCCGGGGGGAATAAGGTCCTACGAGCAGTACTTC,CASNPGGIRSYEQYF
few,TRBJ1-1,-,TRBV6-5,TGTGCCAGCAGTTACTCGGAGGGCGCTGAAGCTTTCTTT,CASSYSEGAEAFF
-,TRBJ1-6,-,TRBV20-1,TGCAGTGCTAGGGTGGGGGGCCCCTATAATTCACCCCTCCACTTT,CSARVGGPYNSPLHF
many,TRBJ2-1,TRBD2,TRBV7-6,TGTGCCAGCAGCTTAGCGAGCACTAGCGGGAGTCGTAATGAGCAGTTCTTC,CASSLASTSGSRNEQFF
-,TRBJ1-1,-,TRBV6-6,TGTGCCAGCAGTTACAGCTCCACTGAAGCTTTCTTT,CASSYSSTEAFF
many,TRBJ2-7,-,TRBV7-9,TGTGCCAGCAGCTTATTTCCGGTAAACTACGAGCAGTACTTC,CASSLFPVNYEQYF
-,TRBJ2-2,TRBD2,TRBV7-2,TGTGCCAGCAGCTCCTTAGCGGGAGGGGTCCTGGTTCCCGGGGAGCTGTTTTTT,CASSSLAGGVLVPGELFF
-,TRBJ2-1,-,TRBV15,TGTGCCACCAGCAGAAAGTGGGGAACCTACAATGAGCAGTTCTTC,CATSRKWGTYNEQFF
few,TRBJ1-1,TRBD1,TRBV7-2,TGTGCCAGCAGGCGGACAGGGGTCACTGAAGCTTTCTTT,CASRRTGVTEAFF